The present TCR beta chain was sequenced within a study of metastatic and nonmetastatic thyroid tumors. Study details: For malignant and benign thyroid patients, tumor or nodule tissue and blood were the sources whose repertoires were compared. Study-level results: Malignant thyroid tumors reportedly exceeded benign nodules significantly in TCR beta diversity, with the difference appearing in blood and tumor.

The sample holds many counts of this clone. Its antigen remains unidentified. V lost 0 bases to trimming and J lost 4 bases, with 14 bases between them. This CDR3 region has 15 residues. Per germline, CDR1 SGHNT and CDR2 YYREEE (reference sequence). In the authors' methods: Using the CDR3 differences seen across clinicopathological groups, the authors built a distant-metastasis classifier for papillary thyroid cancer, which was meant to discriminate distant-metastatic patients. TCRdb ran MiXCR on the PCR reads. The V and J calls here are based on TCRdb, not the publication. The sample lists 9,500 to 15,000 clones; around 20% were seen once. Until they underwent thyroid surgery, no patient had received any treatment.

The material sequenced was adjacent normal tissue. The rearrangement links TRBV5-4 to TRBJ2-7; D possibly matches TRBD1 or TRBD2 (5 bases each). This TCR was sampled from a female donor with papillary thyroid cancer or a benign thyroid nodule (not recorded which). Some clones in this sample may be carry-over from other donors' samples. CDR3 bases: TGTGCCAGCAGCTTGGGCCAGGGAGTCGTATACGAGCAGTACTTC. This translates into CASSLGQGVVYEQYF. Drawing the rest from reference TRBV5-4 and TRBJ2-7, the complete variable domain is ETGVTQSPTHLIKTRGQQVTLRCSSQSGHNTVSWYQQALGQGPQFIFQYYREEENGRGNFPPRFSGLQFPNYSSELNVNALELDDSALYLCASSLGQGVVYEQYFGPGTRLTVT.